This T cell receptor beta chain was captured by sequencing in a study of T-cell memory formation after mild COVID-19 (dated by TCRdb to 2020 to 2023). For the wider study: TCR sequence clusters from the two donors were largely donor specific. In a couple of donors, T-cell clones that expanded and contracted after mild COVID-19 were tracked by sequencing TCRalpha and TCRbeta repertoires over time. The cohort was made up of two young adult volunteers, one female and one male, who were previously healthy. Study-wide conclusions, independent of this receptor: Some responding clones were detected in pre-infection memory, which suggested that pre-existing cross-reactive memory T cells had joined the SARS-CoV-2 response. Contracting CD4+ clones appeared mostly in the CM and EM memory subsets, whereas CD8+ clones were enriched in EMRA. Only a couple of mild cases were covered in the study, and larger cohorts including severe cases with pre-infection samples were considered necessary. The second-wave clones that peaked on day 37 were not confirmed to be SARS-CoV-2 specific. From day 15 to 85, contracting clones showed balanced CD4/CD8 phenotypes, whereas a second wave of clones that expanded from day 15 to 37 leaned towards CD4+.

V and J lose 2 bases and 0 bases, and a span of 7 bases separates them. From a lookup of the germline V gene (reference sequence), CDR1 and CDR2 are MNHEY and SMNVEV. The CDR3 runs 14 amino acids, cysteine and phenylalanine included. The read is trimmed to its CDR3 DNA, 42 bases read in frame from base 1. PBMCs were isolated by Ficoll-Paque density gradient centrifugation. In the case of this clonotype: No cognate antigen has been identified for it. No base quality values were provided; no much bigger clone lies one nucleotide off.

The reads were generated on an Illumina NovaSeq 6000. Using 5'RACE with constant-segment primers, TCRalpha and TCRbeta cDNA libraries were constructed, with sample barcodes and unique molecular identifiers added in the process. Trizol reagent was used to extract RNA from every sample. The libraries were amplified in two PCR steps, and the second step added a second sample barcode and Illumina TruSeq adapters. Sequencing of the libraries was done on an Illumina NovaSeq, producing 2 x 150 bp paired-end reads. Regarding the original processing steps: Demultiplexing of reads and collapsing into UMI-guided consensus sequences were performed with migec v1.2.7. Using mixcr v2.1.11, the UMI consensuses were aligned to TRA and TRB V and J templates and assembled into clonotypes. A clonotype was counted as expanded or contracted only when both edgeR and NoisET called the clonotype significant, with the noise models trained on biological replicates. edgeR calls used a false discovery rate-adjusted p below 0.01 and a log2 fold-change threshold of 1. PCA with hierarchical clustering of max-normalized trajectories of the 1000 most abundant clonotypes was used as exploratory dynamics analysis. Separately sequenced CD4+ and CD8+ repertoires were used to assign a CD4 or CD8 phenotype to each responding clone. The public reads were quality trimmed at Q25 with fastp and then assembled into clones with MiXCR by TCRdb, keeping productive beta chains. Each entry is one CDR3 protein sequence, shown with its most common DNA and genes. The V and J calls, along with clone size, are taken from TCRdb and not from the paper's own processing. This sample lists 65,000 to 100,000 distinct CDR3 sequences; about 13% were detected once. The ten largest clones capture around two fifths of the sample.

The sequenced sample was PBMCs or a T cell subset sorted from them (not recorded which). The chain links TRBV27 with TRBJ1-1; the D gene identity is not certain. The receptor was derived from a man younger than 30 who had mild COVID-19 (a few samples of this study predate the infection). The sample titles of this study are shuffled in the database, so cell type and time point are left out; the donor was told from shared clones. The CDR3 reads as follows: CASSLNSLNTEAFF. The nucleotide sequence is TGTGCCAGCAGTTTAAACAGTCTGAACACTGAAGCTTTCTTT.